This TCR beta chain originates from a study of vaccination and CD4 T cells after COVID-19. Germline lookup yields CDR1 DFQATT and CDR2 SNEGSKA (reference sequence). This CDR3 comprises 15 residues. V lost 0 bases and J lost 4; bases outside the gene matches: 5. Details on this clonotype: Its antigen is not known.

With the Oncomine TCR Beta short-read assay, DNA from cultured CD4+ T cells was sequenced. TCRdb fed the PCR reads into MiXCR, producing one record per CDR3 protein. The sample carries about 20,000 distinct CDR3 sequences, roughly 47% recorded once. The treatment: roughly 11-day PBMC culture with coronavirus spike peptide pools or control peptides (ViraFEST assay). This sequence originates from a human donor who had recovered from COVID-19. Specimen: CD4+ T cells from blood, cultured in vitro. This chain connects TRBV20-1 to TRBJ2-3, with 9 positions matching TRBD2. CDR3 nucleotide sequence: TGCAGTGCTAGAGATGGCGGGAGGGCCCCAGATACGCAGTATTTT. It specifies CSARDGGRAPDTQYF.